The clone carrying this T cell receptor beta chain came up a few times. The antigen is not known. The sample comes from a study of identical twins. Study findings and constraints: Out-of-frame TCR alpha sharing observed in monozygotic twins exceeded model estimates.

TCRdb itself ran the 5' RACE reads through MiXCR, one entry per CDR3 protein. The sample records 700,000 or so distinct CDR3 sequences, approximately 21% being singletons. Trimming took off 1 base at V and 0 bases at J, with 7 bases between the two ends. The CDR3 runs 15 residues. The germline V gene has CDR1 DFQATT and CDR2 SNEGSKA (reference sequence). These data were also filed under a second study, of T cells expressing NK-cell markers. That publication notes: The sequencing cohort of eight donors included seven HCMV-seropositive individuals and one seronegative individual. Alpha-beta TCR T cells were the sole sorting target in several experiments, owing to an anti-gamma-delta TCR antibody. Of CD8+ T cells, about 1.0-7.5% belonged to dominant NKG2C+ clonotypes in 5 to 7 donors.

The sample consisted of PBMCs. The gene calls are TRBV20-1 and TRBJ2-6, with unresolved D. The receptor was isolated from a woman aged 18-29 years in good health. As DNA, the CDR3 is TGCAGTGCTAGAGGGGCCACCTCTGGGGCCAACGTCCTGACTTTC. Amino acid sequence: CSARGATSGANVLTF.